This passage covers 27 T cell receptor beta chains from one sample sequenced in a study of cytomegalovirus exposure and HLA in healthy donors. The repertoire was sequenced with immunoSEQ multiplex PCR; TCRdb's copy has only in-frame clones and lacks some. The sample lists some 310,000 clones, approximately 91% occurring once. Input material: PBMCs. The receptor set was obtained from a young man in good health and CMV-seronegative.

V and J are TRBV6-1 and TRBJ1-2; 10 bases are a match to TRBD1. Germline values: CDR1 MNHNS, CDR2 SASEGT. The CDR3 consists of 14 residues. V dropped 7 bases and J dropped 2; count of bases not matched to a gene: 4. The CDR3 loop reads CASTGQGGNYGYTF. CDR3 nucleotides: TGTGCCAGCACCGGACAGGGGGGAAACTATGGCTACACCTTC.

V gene TRBV5-1 combines with J gene TRBJ2-3; weak D call: TRBD1 (5 bases). CDR3 size: 15 residues. The V and J ends lost 0 bases and 4 bases respectively, with 12 bases between them. Germline V CDR1 and CDR2: SGHRS, YFSETQ. CDR3 coding DNA: TGCGCCAGCAGCTTGGCCTGGCAGGGCCCAGATACGCAGTATTTT. It specifies CASSLAWQGPDTQYF. The full variable domain, completed using reference TRBV5-1 and TRBJ2-3, is KAGVTQTPRYLIKTRGQQVTLSCSPISGHRSVSWYQQTPGQGLQFLFEYFSETQRNKGNFPGRFSGRQFSNSRSEMNVSTLELGDSALYLCASSLAWQGPDTQYFGPGTRLTVL.

V is TRBV12-5 and J is TRBJ2-7, with D possibly being TRBD2 (5 bases). This CDR3 contains 12 residues. Germline values: CDR1 LGHNT, CDR2 FRNRAP. Trimming cost V 7 bases and J 1 base, with 8 bases left between them. CDR3 coding DNA: TGTGCTAGTGCGGGATTATCCTACGAGCAGTACTTC. Its translation: CASAGLSYEQYF.

The V and J genes are TRBV9 and TRBJ1-3, with a possible D match to TRBD1 (6 bases). Germline V lookup: CDR1 SGDLS, CDR2 YYNGEE. Between the trimmed V and J ends, which lost 0 bases and 2 bases, there was a span of 6 bases. This CDR3 is 14 amino acids long. For the CDR3, the DNA is TGTGCCAGCAGCGTAGGGACAGCTGGAAACACCATATATTTT. Translated: CASSVGTAGNTIYF.

The rearrangement links TRBV7-2 to TRBJ2-7; TRBD2 might be the D (5 bases). Germline CDR1 and CDR2: SGHTA and FQGNSA. The V end was cut by 6 bases, the J end by 1 base, with 13 bases between. This CDR3 is built from 14 residues. CDR3 coding DNA: TGTGCCAGCAGACGCGGACTGGAATCCTACGAGCAGTACTTC. Protein sequence: CASRRGLESYEQYF.

This clone was recorded a few times. The chain combines TRBV18 with TRBJ1-5, with 8 nucleotides matching TRBD1. The CDR3 has 13 amino acids. Trimming cost V 8 bases and J 4 bases; bases outside gene matches: 4. Germline lookup yields CDR1 KGHSH and CDR2 LQKENI. The CDR3 DNA follows: TGTGCCAGCGGACAGGGCCGTAATCAGCCCCAGCATTTT. Residues: CASGQGRNQPQHF.

The chain links TRBV29-1 to TRBJ1-2; TRBD1 matches 8 bases. This CDR3 spans 15 amino acids. Germline CDR1 reads SQVTM; CDR2 reads ANQGSEA. The junction had 7 bases not matched to a gene; V was cut back by 4 bases and J by 0 bases. In DNA form, the CDR3 reads TGCAGCGTTGTGGGGGTGACAGGGGCTAACTATGGCTACACCTTC. This translates into CSVVGVTGANYGYTF.

The J gene is TRBJ2-5, the V gene TRBV10-2; 14 bases match TRBD2. The CDR3 consists of 16 residues. Germline CDR1 is WSHSY and CDR2 is SAAADI. J gave up 2 bases and V 4 bases, and 3 bases lay outside the gene matches. CDR3 amino acids: CASSVGLAGGQETQYF. CDR3 bases: TGCGCCAGCAGTGTCGGACTAGCGGGGGGACAAGAGACCCAGTACTTC.

The chain recombines TRBV7-9 with TRBJ1-2; 10 bases map to TRBD1. Losses at the gene ends were 0 bases for V and 0 bases for J; bases not matched to a gene: 7. Germline V gene lookup returns CDR1 SEHNR and CDR2 FQNEAQ (reference sequence). The CDR3 has 18 amino acids. The chain's CDR3 is CASSLAGGDRGPNYGYTF. The CDR3 DNA sequence: TGTGCCAGCAGCTTAGCCGGTGGTGACAGGGGGCCTAACTATGGCTACACCTTC.

This clone was found a few times. The V gene is TRBV27, the J gene TRBJ2-7, with TRBD2 identical over 11 bases. This CDR3 comprises 14 residues. V lost 8 bases and J lost 6; bases outside the gene matches: 9. Germline CDR1 and CDR2: MNHEY and SMNVEV (reference sequence). In DNA form, the CDR3 reads TGTGCCAGCCGCCGACTAGCGGGGCTTCTCGAGCAGTACTTC. Amino acids: CASRRLAGLLEQYF.

This clone was found a few times. The chain combines TRBV6-5 with TRBJ1-2; TRBD1 aligns across 9 bases. The CDR3 is 14 residues long. Germline V gene sequence: CDR1 MNHEY, CDR2 SVGAGI. Losses at the gene ends were 4 bases for V and 4 bases for J; bases not matched to a gene: 4. In DNA, the CDR3 is TGTGCCAGCAGTTTGGGACAGGGCCCCTATGGCTACACCTTC. Protein: CASSLGQGPYGYTF.

The chain recombines TRBV13 with TRBJ2-2; 9 nucleotides match TRBD2. With 2 bases clipped from V and 5 bases from J, the junction kept 3 bases outside the gene matches. CDR1 is PRHDT, CDR2 FYEKMQ, per germline (reference sequence). This CDR3 has 15 amino acids. This CDR3 is CASSLSGGMTGELFF. CDR3 coding DNA: TGTGCCAGCAGCTTAAGCGGGGGGATGACCGGGGAGCTGTTTTTT.

The V call is TRBV9, the J call TRBJ1-1; possibly TRBD1 for D (5 bases). Trimming took off 0 bases at V and 4 bases at J, with 13 bases between the two ends. The CDR3 length is 15 residues. Germline CDR1 is SGDLS and CDR2 is YYNGEE. The CDR3 region has the DNA TGTGCCAGCAGCGTAGACGGGGGGGTCGGCACTGAAGCTTTCTTT. This codes for CASSVDGGVGTEAFF.

The chain couples TRBV5-1 to TRBJ2-4, with 11 bases fitting TRBD1. The trim removed 3 bases at V and 9 bases at J, leaving 8 bases unmatched. Per the germline V gene, CDR1 is SGHRS and CDR2 is YFSETQ. This CDR3 region has 15 residues. DNA for the CDR3: TGCGCCAGCAGCTCCCGTTCCGGGACAGGGGGCATTCAGTACTTC. It yields the protein CASSSRSGTGGIQYF.

The chain is built from TRBV20-1 and TRBJ2-5; D gene ambiguous. Germline values: CDR1 DFQATT, CDR2 SNEGSKA (reference sequence). V gave up 6 bases and J gave up 2 bases, with 7 bases separating them. This CDR3 has 11 amino acids. The CDR3 is CSAGLQETQYF. For the CDR3, the DNA is TGCAGTGCGGGCTTACAAGAGACCCAGTACTTC.

There are a few counts of this clone. The rearrangement uses TRBV2 and TRBJ1-6, with 7 positions matching TRBD1. The J segment lost 10 bases and the V segment lost 6 bases, leaving 15 bases of the junction unmatched. The germline V gene has CDR1 SNHLY and CDR2 FYNNEI. This CDR3 has 16 amino acids. CDR3 region: CASSDRRQGGQSPLHF. CDR3 in DNA: TGTGCCAGCAGCGATCGTAGACAGGGAGGACAATCACCCCTCCACTTT. The whole variable domain, remainder taken from reference TRBV2 and TRBJ1-6, is EPEVTQTPSHQVTQMGQEVILRCVPISNHLYFYWYRQILGQKVEFLVSFYNNEISEKSEIFDDQFSVERPDGSNFTLKIRSTKLEDSAMYFCASSDRRQGGQSPLHFGNGTRLTVT.

This chain links TRBV6-5 with TRBJ1-3; 11 positions agree with TRBD1. V trimming: 6 bases; J trimming: 4 bases; junction bases outside the gene matches: 5. Germline assignment: CDR1 MNHEY and CDR2 SVGAGI. This CDR3 comprises 15 residues. Here the CDR3 reads CASRLDRGQGNTIYF. CDR3 DNA sequence: TGTGCCAGCAGATTGGACAGGGGGCAAGGAAACACCATATATTTT.

The chain employs TRBV9 and TRBJ2-3, with D unclear. This CDR3 is built from 13 residues. The V gene's germline CDR1 is SGDLS and CDR2 YYNGEE. V lost 3 bases, J lost 0 bases, and 5 bases lay in between. CDR3 amino acids: CASSGTSTDTQYF. Here the CDR3 DNA reads TGTGCCAGCAGCGGAACAAGCACAGATACGCAGTATTTT.

The CDR3 sequence is CASSRDRGEYGYTF. CDR3 in DNA: TGTGCCAGCTCACGGGACAGGGGAGAATATGGCTACACCTTC. This rearrangement joins TRBV18 to TRBJ1-2; 10 nucleotides line up with TRBD1. With 4 bases clipped from V and 5 bases from J, the junction kept 4 bases outside the gene matches. Germline V gene lookup returns CDR1 KGHSH and CDR2 LQKENI. CDR3 size: 14 residues.

V and J are TRBV7-9 and TRBJ1-1; 9 nucleotides match TRBD1. After removal of 4 bases from V and 3 bases from J, the junction contained 6 bases not matched to a gene. Germline CDR1 and CDR2: SEHNR and FQNEAQ (reference sequence). The CDR3 loop spans 15 amino acids. The CDR3 bases are TGTGCCAGCAGCTCCGACAGGGGGGCCTACACTGAAGCTTTCTTT. It yields the protein CASSSDRGAYTEAFF.

The chain uses TRBV4-3 and TRBJ2-1; 12 bases agree with TRBD2. CDR1 LGHNA and CDR2 YSLEER come from the germline V gene. The CDR3 runs to 16 residues. V was pared by 0 bases and J by 6 bases, with 3 bases of the junction left unmatched. In DNA form, the CDR3 reads TGCGCCAGCAGCCAAGAGCCTAGCGGGGGGGCCAATGAGCAGTTCTTC. Protein sequence: CASSQEPSGGANEQFF.

This chain connects TRBV9 to TRBJ2-4; the D is unclear. This CDR3 is built from 14 residues. V was trimmed by 0 bases and J by 5 bases, leaving 9 bases between them. Looked up from germline, CDR1 is SGDLS and CDR2 is YYNGEE. CDR3 DNA: TGTGCCAGCAGCGTAGGACATCACGAAAACATTCAGTACTTC. Its translation is CASSVGHHENIQYF.

V and J are TRBV5-1 and TRBJ2-6, with a weak D call TRBD1 (6 bases). The V end was cut by 0 bases, the J end by 2 bases, with 6 bases between. Germline CDR1 and CDR2: SGHRS and YFSETQ. This CDR3 is built from 15 residues. The CDR3 region has the DNA TGCGCCAGCAGCTTGGGGGACACTGGGGCCAACGTCCTGACTTTC. Translation gives CASSLGDTGANVLTF.

This chain uses TRBV30 with TRBJ1-6; no definite D call. Trimming pared 5 bases from V and 0 bases from J, leaving 17 bases between. In germline, CDR1 is GTSNPN, CDR2 SVGIG (reference sequence). The CDR3 covers 17 residues. As DNA, the CDR3 is TGTGCCTGGGCCCTCGGGGTCCTAAGCTCCTATAATTCACCCCTCCACTTT. This translates into CAWALGVLSSYNSPLHF.

CDR3 nucleotides: TGCGCCAGCAGCCAAGATTTGGGCATGATGTCCTACAATGAGCAGTTCTTC. It codes for CASSQDLGMMSYNEQFF. The genes are TRBV4-3 and TRBJ2-1; D is uncertain. The CDR3 length is 17 residues. Germline V CDR1 and CDR2: LGHNA, YSLEER. Trimming pared 0 bases from V and 1 base from J, leaving 13 bases between.

For this clone: At one end the junction does not follow the germline gene, possibly because of a read error. The V gene is TRBV11-2, the J gene TRBJ2-1; 7 nucleotides agree with TRBD2. The germline V gene encodes CDR1 SGHAT and CDR2 FQNNGV. This CDR3 spans 16 amino acids. The DNA for the CDR3 is TGTGCCAGCAGCTTAGCGGGGGGAAAGTCCTTCAATGAGCAGTTCTTC. Translating it yields CASSLAGGKSFNEQFF.

V and J are TRBV7-2 and TRBJ1-1; D gene ambiguous. This CDR3 has 13 residues. The ends were cut back, 5 bases at V and 0 bases at J, with 7 bases in the middle. Per germline, CDR1 SGHTA and CDR2 FQGNSA. CDR3 sequence reads: CASSPRLNTEAFF. The CDR3 region has the DNA TGTGCCAGCAGCCCGAGGCTGAACACTGAAGCTTTCTTT.